This is a list of T cell receptor beta chains from one sample in a study of blood T cells in healthy people across ages. TCRdb passed the 5' RACE reads through MiXCR, listing each CDR3 protein once. This table holds about 1.1 million distinct CDR3 sequences, around two fifths found once. Material for sequencing was blood. The receptors shown here come from a man aged 18 to 30 in good health. Each CDR3 is given with its conserved first and last residue. D genes are given only for firm matches. Only some rows state a clone size, as once, few, many or a class for expanded clones.

abundance: NA; d_gene: NA; v_gene: TRBV4-2; j_gene: TRBJ1-6; CDR3nt: TGTGCCAGCAGCCACCTGACCAGGGGCGCCTATAATTCACCCCTCCACTTT; CDR3aa: CASSHLTRGAYNSPLHF
abundance: NA; d_gene: TRBD2; v_gene: TRBV9; j_gene: TRBJ2-3; CDR3nt: TGTGCCAGCAGCGTAGAAGGCGGGAGTCCAGATACGCAGTATTTT; CDR3aa: CASSVEGGSPDTQYF
abundance: NA; d_gene: NA; v_gene: TRBV7-2; j_gene: TRBJ1-2; CDR3nt: TGTGCCAGCAGCTTAACGGTAGAGGGGCATGGCTACACCTTC; CDR3aa: CASSLTVEGHGYTF
abundance: many; d_gene: NA; v_gene: TRBV29-1; j_gene: TRBJ2-1; CDR3nt: TGCAGCGTTGAATTTCGCGACAATGAGCAGTTCTTC; CDR3aa: CSVEFRDNEQFF
abundance: NA; d_gene: TRBD2; v_gene: TRBV20-1; j_gene: TRBJ2-5; CDR3nt: TGCAGTGCACAGACTAGCGGGGGCGTTGATGAGCAGTACTTC; CDR3aa: CSAQTSGGVDEQYF
abundance: NA; d_gene: NA; v_gene: TRBV5-1; j_gene: TRBJ2-5; CDR3nt: TGCGTCAGCAGCTTGTCGGGACACCCTCAAGAGACCCAGTACTTC; CDR3aa: CVSSLSGHPQETQYF
abundance: few; d_gene: TRBD2; v_gene: TRBV20-1; j_gene: TRBJ2-1; CDR3nt: TGCAGTGCTAGAGCCTATAGCGGGGGGGCTAGAGATGAGCAGTTCTTC; CDR3aa: CSARAYSGGARDEQFF
abundance: NA; d_gene: TRBD1; v_gene: TRBV14; j_gene: TRBJ2-5; CDR3nt: TGTGCCAGCAGCCAAGTCAAACAGGGGGCCGTGAGGCAGACCCAGTACTTC; CDR3aa: CASSQVKQGAVRQTQYF
abundance: NA; d_gene: NA; v_gene: TRBV7-2; j_gene: TRBJ1-2; CDR3nt: TGTGCCAGCAGCTTTCTCATCTCAGGGGATAACTATGGCTACACCTTC; CDR3aa: CASSFLISGDNYGYTF
abundance: NA; d_gene: TRBD2; v_gene: TRBV7-7; j_gene: TRBJ2-5; CDR3nt: TGTGCTAGCAGCCCCCACGGGACTAGCAATCTAGAGACCCAGTACTTC; CDR3aa: CASSPHGTSNLETQYF
abundance: NA; d_gene: NA; v_gene: TRBV27; j_gene: TRBJ1-5; CDR3nt: TGTGCCAACAGTTTAGGATTCAATCAGCCCCAGCATTTT; CDR3aa: CANSLGFNQPQHF
abundance: NA; d_gene: NA; v_gene: TRBV11-1; j_gene: TRBJ2-1; CDR3nt: TGTGCCAGCACCTCTCAGGGTCTTTCCTACAATGAGCAGTTCTTC; CDR3aa: CASTSQGLSYNEQFF
abundance: few; d_gene: TRBD2; v_gene: TRBV20-1; j_gene: TRBJ2-7; CDR3nt: TGCAGTGCTGAGACCGGGACTACTTCCTACGAGCAGTACTTC; CDR3aa: CSAETGTTSYEQYF
abundance: NA; d_gene: TRBD1; v_gene: TRBV4-2; j_gene: TRBJ2-7; CDR3nt: TGTGCCAGCAGCCAAGATATTATCCCGGGACAGGGGAAGTACGAGCAGTACTTC; CDR3aa: CASSQDIIPGQGKYEQYF
abundance: NA; d_gene: TRBD2; v_gene: TRBV5-4; j_gene: TRBJ2-3; CDR3nt: TGTGCCAGCAGCAGGACTAGCGGGGGATCTAGCACAGATACGCAGTATTTT; CDR3aa: CASSRTSGGSSTDTQYF
abundance: NA; d_gene: NA; v_gene: TRBV10-3; j_gene: TRBJ1-5; CDR3nt: TGTGCCATCAGTCAGGGGACGGCCAGCAATCAGCCCCAGCATTTT; CDR3aa: CAISQGTASNQPQHF
abundance: NA; d_gene: NA; v_gene: TRBV7-9; j_gene: TRBJ1-1; CDR3nt: TGTGCCAGAAGCCCACAGGGACTCGTGAACACTGAAGCTTTCTTT; CDR3aa: CARSPQGLVNTEAFF
abundance: NA; d_gene: NA; v_gene: TRBV4-3; j_gene: TRBJ1-2; CDR3nt: TGCGCCAGCAGCCAAGATCCAGGGTATGGTGGCTACACCTTC; CDR3aa: CASSQDPGYGGYTF
abundance: few; d_gene: TRBD2; v_gene: TRBV4-2; j_gene: TRBJ2-1; CDR3nt: TGTGCCAGCAGCCCACGCGCGGGGGGCGGGGATGAGCAGTTCTTC; CDR3aa: CASSPRAGGGDEQFF
abundance: NA; d_gene: TRBD1; v_gene: TRBV7-9; j_gene: TRBJ2-1; CDR3nt: TGTGCCAGCAGCCCGTATTCGAAGGGGGCTTCCTACAATGAGCAGTTCTTC; CDR3aa: CASSPYSKGASYNEQFF
abundance: NA; d_gene: NA; v_gene: TRBV20-1; j_gene: TRBJ2-1; CDR3nt: TGCAGTGCTAGGAGAACCCTCAGTGGGGGTGAGCAGTTCTTC; CDR3aa: CSARRTLSGGEQFF
abundance: few; d_gene: TRBD2; v_gene: TRBV20-1; j_gene: TRBJ2-7; CDR3nt: TGCAGTGCTAGATTGGGCGGGACTAGCATTTTCGAGCAGTACTTC; CDR3aa: CSARLGGTSIFEQYF
abundance: once; d_gene: NA; v_gene: TRBV11-3; j_gene: TRBJ2-7; CDR3nt: TGTGCCAGCAGCTTAGCAGAAGCCTCCGAGCAGTACTTC; CDR3aa: CASSLAEASEQYF
abundance: many; d_gene: TRBD1; v_gene: TRBV2; j_gene: TRBJ1-5; CDR3nt: TGTGCCAGTACAGGGGAGAGTAGCAATCAGCCCCAGCATTTT; CDR3aa: CASTGESSNQPQHF
abundance: NA; d_gene: TRBD1; v_gene: TRBV2; j_gene: TRBJ2-7; CDR3nt: TGTGCCAGCAAAGAGGACAGGGGGCTCTTATACGAGCAGTACTTC; CDR3aa: CASKEDRGLLYEQYF
abundance: once; d_gene: TRBD2; v_gene: TRBV4-3; j_gene: TRBJ2-1; CDR3nt: TGCGCCAGCAGCCAAGAGAGGACTAGCGGTATAGGTGAGCAGTTCTTC; CDR3aa: CASSQERTSGIGEQFF
abundance: NA; d_gene: TRBD2; v_gene: TRBV29-1; j_gene: TRBJ2-3; CDR3nt: TGCAGCCACCAGCGGGAAGAAAACACAGATACGCAGTATTTT; CDR3aa: CSHQREENTDTQYF
abundance: NA; d_gene: TRBD1; v_gene: TRBV20-1; j_gene: TRBJ1-6; CDR3nt: TGCAGTGCTAGATCCCGACAGGGGGCGAATTCACCCCTCCACTTT; CDR3aa: CSARSRQGANSPLHF
abundance: many; d_gene: NA; v_gene: TRBV4-1; j_gene: TRBJ1-2; CDR3nt: TGCGCCAGCAGCCAAGAGGGCGCAGGCAACTATGGCTACACCTTC; CDR3aa: CASSQEGAGNYGYTF
abundance: NA; d_gene: TRBD2; v_gene: TRBV20-1; j_gene: TRBJ2-1; CDR3nt: TGCAGTGCTAGAGGTCCAGCGGGGTGGTACAATGAGCAGTTCTTC; CDR3aa: CSARGPAGWYNEQFF
abundance: NA; d_gene: NA; v_gene: TRBV5-1; j_gene: TRBJ2-3; CDR3nt: TGCGCCAGCAGCTTTTCGGGCACCTCACCCTTGGAAGATACGCAGTATTTT; CDR3aa: CASSFSGTSPLEDTQYF
abundance: NA; d_gene: NA; v_gene: TRBV28; j_gene: TRBJ2-3; CDR3nt: TGTGCCAGCAGAACCCAGGAGTACACAGATACGCAGTATTTT; CDR3aa: CASRTQEYTDTQYF
abundance: NA; d_gene: NA; v_gene: TRBV4-2; j_gene: TRBJ1-5; CDR3nt: TGTGCCAGCAGCCAAGAGCAGGTGGGTCACAGGGCCCAGCATTTT; CDR3aa: CASSQEQVGHRAQHF
abundance: NA; d_gene: TRBD1; v_gene: TRBV5-6; j_gene: TRBJ1-2; CDR3nt: TGTGCCAGCAGCTTGAGGGACAGGGGCCCGTATGGCTACACCTTC; CDR3aa: CASSLRDRGPYGYTF
abundance: few; d_gene: TRBD1; v_gene: TRBV6-2/TRBV6-3; j_gene: TRBJ1-5; CDR3nt: TGTGCCAGCAGGAACGCGGGACAGGGCTCCAATCAGCCCCAGCATTTT; CDR3aa: CASRNAGQGSNQPQHF
abundance: NA; d_gene: NA; v_gene: TRBV12-5; j_gene: TRBJ2-7; CDR3nt: TGTGCTAGTGGCCCACGGCGGGGCTACGAGCAGTACTTC; CDR3aa: CASGPRRGYEQYF
abundance: NA; d_gene: NA; v_gene: TRBV4-2; j_gene: TRBJ2-5; CDR3nt: TGTGCCAGCAGCCAAGATTTAAGGGGGGGTTGGGAGACCCAGTACTTC; CDR3aa: CASSQDLRGGWETQYF
abundance: few; d_gene: TRBD1; v_gene: TRBV18; j_gene: TRBJ2-3; CDR3nt: TGTGCCAGCTCACCTACAGGGGTTTTGGAGACAGATACGCAGTATTTT; CDR3aa: CASSPTGVLETDTQYF
abundance: NA; d_gene: NA; v_gene: TRBV4-2; j_gene: TRBJ2-7; CDR3nt: TGTGCCAGCAGCCAGGCACAGGGCTCCTACGAGCAGTACTTC; CDR3aa: CASSQAQGSYEQYF
abundance: few; d_gene: NA; v_gene: TRBV4-3; j_gene: TRBJ1-4; CDR3nt: TGCGCCAGCAGCCAAGAAGTCGTCGGGGAAAAACTGTTTTTT; CDR3aa: CASSQEVVGEKLFF